This TCR beta chain is drawn from a study of CD8 T cells in ankylosing spondylitis. Study-wide findings and caveats: It appeared that ankylosing spondylitis blood was characterized by a TCR beta motif of several highly homologous variants. According to the report, clones linked to the disease were significantly enriched in matched synovial fluid samples taken from ankylosing spondylitis patients. Disease-linked clones had a CD8+ phenotype and relatively low frequency in peripheral blood.

Researchers built TCR beta libraries using quantitative 5'-RACE with molecular barcodes. TCRdb fed the 5' RACE reads into MiXCR, producing one record per CDR3 protein. The repertoire holds around 25,000 distinct CDR3 sequences, with about 2.5% as singletons. With 0 bases removed from V and 9 bases from J, the gap between germline ends came to 13 bases. This CDR3 contains 14 residues. The V gene's germline CDR1 is SGDLS and CDR2 YYNGEE. There are many counts of this clonotype. Its specificity is not known. This clonotype originated in a female donor with ankylosing spondylitis or in good health (not recorded which). V usage is TRBV9 and J usage is TRBJ2-1; D remains ambiguous. Sequencing was carried out using blood, either unsorted or a sorted T cell fraction (not recorded which). This chain's CDR3 is CASSVDLAASEQFF. Here the CDR3 DNA reads TGTGCCAGCAGCGTAGACCTCGCGGCGAGTGAGCAGTTCTTC.